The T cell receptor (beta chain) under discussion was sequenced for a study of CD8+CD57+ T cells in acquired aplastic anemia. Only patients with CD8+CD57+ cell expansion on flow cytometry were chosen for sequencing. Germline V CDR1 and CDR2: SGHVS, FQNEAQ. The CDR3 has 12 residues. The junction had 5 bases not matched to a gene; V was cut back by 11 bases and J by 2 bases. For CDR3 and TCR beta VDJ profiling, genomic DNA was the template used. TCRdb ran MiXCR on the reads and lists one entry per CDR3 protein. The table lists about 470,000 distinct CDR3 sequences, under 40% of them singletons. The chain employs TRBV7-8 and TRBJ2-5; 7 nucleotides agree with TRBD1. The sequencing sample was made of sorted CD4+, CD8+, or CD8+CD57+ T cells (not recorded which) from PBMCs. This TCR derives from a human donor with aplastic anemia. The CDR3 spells CADRVGQETQYF. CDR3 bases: TGTGCCGACAGGGTAGGGCAAGAGACCCAGTACTTC.